This entry concerns a single T cell receptor beta chain. These data come from a study of shared clonotypes between healthy human individuals. Naive CD4+ cells were CD45RA-selected; the remaining cells were memory. The germline CDR1 and CDR2 sequences are MDHEN and SYDVKM. CDR3 length equals 12 residues. Trimming left V 6 bases short and J 8 bases short, with 10 bases between. Clones were sequenced by immunoSEQ multiplex PCR, and TCRdb holds only the in-frame ones, with some missing. The table shows 740,000 or so clones, with around four fifths occurring only once. Sample: memory CD4+ T cells sorted from blood. Subset reported: CD45RA-negative fraction. The receptor was isolated from a young woman in good health. The rearrangement joins TRBV28 to TRBJ1-4, with a possible D match to TRBD1 (5 bases). In DNA form, the CDR3 reads TGTGCCAGCAGGGGGCGAGGGGAAAAACTGTTTTTT. Protein sequence: CASRGRGEKLFF.